Following are 3 T cell receptor beta chains from one sample sequenced in a study of lymphopenia after photon versus proton radiotherapy. Sequencing was performed with immunoSEQ multiplex PCR; in TCRdb, only in-frame clones are kept and a portion is missing. The profile covers about 40,000 clones, with around 81% appearing a single time and over 20% taken by the ten largest. This material consisted of peripheral blood, taken from a patient treated with proton-based radiotherapy. Receptor source: a woman between 65 and 79 years old with pancreatic cancer.

The chain recombines TRBV19 with TRBJ2-7, with D perhaps matching TRBD1 (6 bases). V lost 1 base and J 0 bases, leaving 16 bases between the germline ends. CDR3 size: 17 residues. The germline V gene encodes CDR1 LNHDA and CDR2 SQIVND (reference sequence). The CDR3 spells CASSIVFVRGSSYEQYF. The CDR3 region has the DNA TGTGCCAGTAGTATAGTTTTTGTCAGGGGTAGCTCCTACGAGCAGTACTTC.

This clone was counted a few times. The chain employs TRBV4-2 and TRBJ2-3; TRBD2 matches at 7 bases. From germline, CDR1 is LGHNA and CDR2 YNFKEQ. The CDR3 length is 18 residues. After removal of 0 bases from V and 4 bases from J, the junction contained 13 bases not matched to a gene. CDR3 coding DNA: TGTGCCAGCAGCCAAGATAGTGGGGGAGGGACTGTCGCAGATACGCAGTATTTT. Its protein is CASSQDSGGGTVADTQYF.

The rearrangement links TRBV4-1 to TRBJ2-1; 10 bases map to TRBD1. The trim removed 4 bases at V and 4 bases at J, leaving 4 bases unmatched. CDR3 size: 15 residues. Germline V lookup: CDR1 MGHRA, CDR2 YSYEKL. The DNA for the CDR3 is TGCGCCAGCAGCCGGACAGGGGGGGGTTACAATGAGCAGTTCTTC. It encodes CASSRTGGGYNEQFF.